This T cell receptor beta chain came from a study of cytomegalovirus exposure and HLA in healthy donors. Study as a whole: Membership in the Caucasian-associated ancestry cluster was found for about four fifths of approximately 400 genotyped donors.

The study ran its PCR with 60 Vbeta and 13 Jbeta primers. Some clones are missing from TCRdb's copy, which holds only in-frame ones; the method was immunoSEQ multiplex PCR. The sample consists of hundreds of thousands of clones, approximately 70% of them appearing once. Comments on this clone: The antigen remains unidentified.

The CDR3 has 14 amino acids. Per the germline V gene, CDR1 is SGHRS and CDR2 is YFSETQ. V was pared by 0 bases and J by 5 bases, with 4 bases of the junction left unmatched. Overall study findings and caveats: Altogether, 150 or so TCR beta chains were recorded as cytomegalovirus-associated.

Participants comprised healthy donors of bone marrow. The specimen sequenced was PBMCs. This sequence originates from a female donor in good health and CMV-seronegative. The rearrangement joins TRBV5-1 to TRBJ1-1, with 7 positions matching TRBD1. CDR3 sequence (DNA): TGCGCCAGCAGCTTGGAGGGGGCGCGGACTGAAGCTTTCTTT. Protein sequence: CASSLEGARTEAFF.